Presented here are 18 T cell receptor beta chains from one specimen sequenced in a study of blood T cell repertoires in COVID-19 (dated by TCRdb to about 2020). Receptor libraries were prepared by the immunoSEQ multiplex PCR assay. In its TCRdb copy, this immuneACCESS table keeps in-frame sequences only and misses some clones. Where compared with another copy, unresolved V genes explain less than half of these, and the others have no known cause. This sample gives about 330,000 clones in total; over 75% of them show up just once. Under 11% of the sample comes from the top ten. The specimen was PBMCs or T cells enriched from blood (not recorded which). These TCRs come from a woman aged 18-29 years who had recovered from COVID-19.

The CDR3 region is CASSQERGQGAITNEKLFF. CDR3 coding DNA: TGTGCCAGCAGCCAAGAGAGAGGCCAGGGGGCTATCACTAATGAAAAACTGTTTTTT. The chain couples TRBV4-2 to TRBJ1-4; 8 bases map to TRBD1. Germline CDR1 and CDR2: LGHNA and YNFKEQ. Trimming cost V 0 bases and J 2 bases; bases outside gene matches: 11. The CDR3 contains 19 residues.

This chain links TRBV5-1 with TRBJ2-5; 7 bases line up with TRBD2. J gave up 3 bases and V 1 base, and 15 bases lay outside the gene matches. This CDR3 spans 18 amino acids. CDR1 and CDR2 (germline): SGHRS, YFSETQ. For the CDR3, the DNA is TGCGCCAGCAGCTTGTTGCAGGGAGGATTTCGGGGGGAAGAGACCCAGTACTTC. This encodes CASSLLQGGFRGEETQYF.

The chain recombines TRBV19 with TRBJ1-5, with D possibly being TRBD1 (5 bases). Germline V gene data show CDR1 as LNHDA and CDR2 as SQIVND (reference sequence). This CDR3 spans 14 amino acids. V lost 7 bases and J 2 bases, leaving 12 bases between the germline ends. The CDR3 region is CASTLGGGNQPQHF. In nucleotides, the CDR3 is TGTGCCAGTACGCTCGGGGGGGGCAATCAGCCCCAGCATTTT.

The chain is built from TRBV7-9 and TRBJ1-1, with D possibly matching TRBD1 (6 bases). Trimming left V 5 bases short and J 5 bases short, with 21 bases between. Germline-derived CDR1 and CDR2 are SEHNR and FQNEAQ (reference sequence). CDR3 length: 16 amino acids. The CDR3 region has the DNA TGTGCCAGCAGCGTCATCCTGGGGGCAGGCCAGACTGAAGCTTTCTTT. Translating it yields CASSVILGAGQTEAFF. Together with reference TRBV7-9 and TRBJ1-1, the CDR3 gives the full variable domain: DTGVSQNPRHKITKRGQNVTFRCDPISEHNRLYWYRQTLGQGPEFLTYFQNEAQLEKSRLLSDRFSAERPKGSFSTLEIQRTEQGDSAMYLCASSVILGAGQTEAFFGQGTRLTVV.

The chain recombines TRBV24-1 with TRBJ2-1; 7 bases agree with TRBD1. CDR1 and CDR2 (germline): KGHDR, SFDVKD. The J segment lost 3 bases and the V segment lost 6 bases, leaving 10 bases of the junction unmatched. The CDR3 is 16 amino acids. CDR3 protein: CATSPAGTVHYNEQFF. In nucleotides, the CDR3 is TGTGCCACCAGTCCCGCCGGGACAGTGCACTACAATGAGCAGTTCTTC.

The CDR3 DNA reads as TGTGCCAGCTCACCTTCTACAGGGAACAACTATGGCTACACCTTC. As protein: CASSPSTGNNYGYTF. The chain is built from TRBV18 and TRBJ1-2; tentatively, D is TRBD1 (6 bases). This CDR3 contains 15 residues. V was trimmed by 3 bases and J by 2 bases, leaving 13 bases between them. CDR1 is KGHSH, CDR2 LQKENI, per germline.

The rearrangement links TRBV5-1 to TRBJ1-1; D is unclear. The ends were cut back, 4 bases at V and 1 base at J, with 14 bases in the middle. The CDR3 runs to 15 residues. Per germline, CDR1 SGHRS and CDR2 YFSETQ. CDR3 DNA: TGCGCCAGCAGCCCGGCGGTGAGCAGGAACACTGAAGCTTTCTTT. Encoded protein: CASSPAVSRNTEAFF.

V and J are TRBV7-9 and TRBJ1-3, with D uncertain. CDR1 and CDR2 from the germline V gene are SEHNR and FQNEAQ (reference sequence). Trimming stripped 5 bases from V and 4 bases from J, with 6 bases between. The CDR3 sequence is 12 residues long. The CDR3 coding sequence is TGTGCCAGCAGCCTGGGCGGAAACACCATATATTTT. This gives the protein CASSLGGNTIYF.

A few counts support this clone. The rearrangement joins TRBV18 to TRBJ1-1; D ambiguous. Trimming pared 3 bases from V and 3 bases from J, leaving 5 bases between. The CDR3 covers 12 residues. Germline-derived CDR1 and CDR2 are KGHSH and LQKENI. In DNA form, the CDR3 reads TGTGCCAGCTCACCTCAGGACACTGAAGCTTTCTTT. It encodes CASSPQDTEAFF.

This clone was seen just once. The chain uses TRBV19 and TRBJ1-6, with a tentative D call TRBD1 (5 bases). Trimming pared 3 bases from V and 7 bases from J, leaving 10 bases between. The germline V gene encodes CDR1 LNHDA and CDR2 SQIVND (reference sequence). The CDR3 sequence is 14 residues long. The CDR3 bases are TGTGCCAGTAGTATGCGGGGGGAGAATTCACCCCTCCACTTT. This encodes CASSMRGENSPLHF.

V is TRBV30 and J is TRBJ1-5; 7 bases agree with TRBD1. Germline CDR1 and CDR2: GTSNPN and SVGIG (reference sequence). The CDR3 totals 14 residues. With 2 bases clipped from V and 6 bases from J, the junction kept 7 bases outside the gene matches. The CDR3 region is CAWSQGGLGQPQHF. CDR3 nucleotide sequence: TGTGCCTGGAGTCAGGGGGGCCTTGGTCAGCCCCAGCATTTT.

The chain uses TRBV7-9 and TRBJ2-3, with 8 bases fitting TRBD1. The CDR3 contains 15 residues. The germline V gene encodes CDR1 SEHNR and CDR2 FQNEAQ (reference sequence). Trimming cost V 5 bases and J 3 bases; bases outside gene matches: 7. Here the CDR3 DNA reads TGTGCCAGCAGCCTTCAGGGGGCCGGAACAGATACGCAGTATTTT. Residues: CASSLQGAGTDTQYF.

The chain is built from TRBV19 and TRBJ1-4; 8 bases fit TRBD1. The J segment lost 5 bases and the V segment lost 6 bases, leaving 8 bases of the junction unmatched. CDR1 and CDR2 from the germline V gene are LNHDA and SQIVND (reference sequence). CDR3 length: 15 amino acids. The CDR3 nucleotides are TGTGCCAGTAGCTTCGTACAGGGGGGGAATGAAAAACTGTTTTTT. Amino acid sequence: CASSFVQGGNEKLFF. Variable domain in full (rest from reference TRBV19 and TRBJ1-4): DGGITQSPKYLFRKEGQNVTLSCEQNLNHDAMYWYRQDPGQGLRLIYYSQIVNDFQKGDIAEGYSVSREKKESFPLTVTSAQKNPTAFYLCASSFVQGGNEKLFFGSGTQLSVL.

This chain connects TRBV7-9 to TRBJ1-1, with TRBD1 matching over 7 bases. V gave up 3 bases and J gave up 3 bases; unmatched junction bases: 10. The CDR3 contains 16 residues. The germline V gene encodes CDR1 SEHNR and CDR2 FQNEAQ (reference sequence). As DNA, the CDR3 is TGTGCCAGCAGCTTGGAGGGGGCAGGGGCGGACACTGAAGCTTTCTTT. Its protein product is CASSLEGAGADTEAFF. Complete variable domain (other parts from reference TRBV7-9 and TRBJ1-1): DTGVSQNPRHKITKRGQNVTFRCDPISEHNRLYWYRQTLGQGPEFLTYFQNEAQLEKSRLLSDRFSAERPKGSFSTLEIQRTEQGDSAMYLCASSLEGAGADTEAFFGQGTRLTVV.

V usage is TRBV10-3 and J usage is TRBJ2-7, with D possibly TRBD1 on 6 matching bases. Germline assignment: CDR1 ENHRY and CDR2 SYGVKD. The V and J ends lost 10 bases and 3 bases respectively, with 10 bases between them. The CDR3 has 11 amino acids. In nucleotides, the CDR3 is TGTGCCACCCGGACAGACTACGAGCAGTACTTC. Translating it yields CATRTDYEQYF.

CDR3 nucleotide sequence: TGTGCCAGTAGTATAGGTACAGGGGGGAACACTGAAGCTTTCTTT. This gives the protein CASSIGTGGNTEAFF. V and J are TRBV19 and TRBJ1-1; 8 nucleotides agree with TRBD1. V lost 1 base, J lost 1 base, and 2 bases stayed unmatched. The CDR3 loop spans 15 amino acids. Germline V gene lookup returns CDR1 LNHDA and CDR2 SQIVND (reference sequence).

The chain combines TRBV30 with TRBJ2-7; 7 positions agree with TRBD1. Germline values: CDR1 GTSNPN, CDR2 SVGIG (reference sequence). The CDR3 has 11 residues. V lost 5 bases and J lost 4; bases outside the gene matches: 2. The CDR3 reads CAWAQGYEQYF. The DNA for the CDR3 is TGTGCCTGGGCACAGGGGTACGAGCAGTACTTC.

This chain links TRBV19 with TRBJ2-2; the match to TRBD2 covers 7 bases. Germline values: CDR1 LNHDA, CDR2 SQIVND (reference sequence). The CDR3 has 15 residues. V dropped 7 bases and J dropped 3; count of bases not matched to a gene: 8. CDR3 protein: CASNPPGLYTGELFF. The DNA of the CDR3 is TGTGCCAGTAATCCTCCGGGACTATACACCGGGGAGCTGTTTTTT.